The rows below give T cell receptor beta chains drawn from one sample of a study of blood T cell repertoires in COVID-19. This table comes from immunoSEQ multiplex PCR, and its TCRdb copy is limited to in-frame clones, with some not included. Among roughly 500,000 clones, over 75% were seen once, and the ten largest hold roughly 3.2%. The sequenced material came from peripheral blood. Every receptor here comes from a human donor in a cohort sampled during active COVID-19. Both conserved end residues are part of each CDR3. The order of the fields is D gene, clone size, V gene, J gene, CDR3 protein, CDR3 DNA. A D gene is named only where the DNA matches it firmly. Rows may omit the clone size; those that give it use once, few, many or a size class.

>NA|NA|TRBV19|TRBJ2-1
CASRLVPSGYNEQFF
TGTGCCAGTAGGCTAGTTCCTTCAGGGTACAATGAGCAGTTCTTC
>TRBD2|NA|TRBV18|TRBJ2-7
CASSPLGTRSSEQYF
TGTGCCAGCTCACCGCTAGGGACTAGAAGTTCCGAGCAGTACTTC
>NA|NA|TRBV28|TRBJ1-2
CASGEGWTQQHHGYTF
TGTGCCAGCGGGGAGGGGTGGACCCAACAACACCATGGCTACACCTTC
>TRBD2|NA|TRBV19|TRBJ2-7
CASSMQTSGTEQYF
TGTGCCAGTAGTATGCAGACTAGCGGGACCGAGCAGTACTTC
>TRBD2|NA|TRBV10-2|TRBJ2-7
CASSQGGSIHEQYF
TGCGCCAGCAGTCAGGGCGGGAGTATCCACGAGCAGTACTTC
>TRBD2|once|TRBV19|TRBJ2-1
CASKQAGSHNEQFF
TGTGCCAGTAAACAAGCGGGAAGCCACAATGAGCAGTTCTTC
>NA|NA|TRBV12-5|TRBJ2-1
CASGLFYRHNEQFF
TGTGCTAGTGGTTTGTTTTACAGACACAATGAGCAGTTCTTC
>NA|NA|TRBV30|TRBJ2-5
CAWSVTLRGGFETQYF
TGTGCCTGGAGTGTAACTCTGCGGGGCGGGTTTGAGACCCAGTACTTC
>TRBD2|once|TRBV11-3|TRBJ2-5
CASSSGGSGSGETQYF
TGTGCCAGCAGCTCCGGAGGAAGCGGGAGCGGGGAGACCCAGTACTTC
>TRBD2|NA|TRBV9|TRBJ2-1
CASSPTSGSFNEQFF
TGTGCCAGCAGCCCTACTAGCGGGAGTTTCAATGAGCAGTTCTTC
>TRBD1|NA|TRBV10-3|TRBJ2-5
CAISESTGWETQYF
TGTGCCATCAGTGAGTCGACAGGGTGGGAGACCCAGTACTTC
>TRBD1|NA|TRBV14|TRBJ1-1
CASSQWTGGGTEAFF
TGTGCCAGCAGCCAATGGACAGGGGGAGGAACTGAAGCTTTCTTT
>TRBD1|NA|TRBV28|TRBJ1-1
CASRRTGMRVTEAFF
TGTGCCAGCAGGCGGACAGGGATGAGGGTCACTGAAGCTTTCTTT
>NA|NA|TRBV28|TRBJ1-6
CASRTLSSSSYNSPLHF
TGTGCCAGCAGAACTCTATCCTCGAGCTCCTATAATTCACCCCTCCACTTT
>NA|NA|TRBV7-9|TRBJ1-2
CASSWKTGDYGYTF
TGTGCCAGCAGCTGGAAGACAGGCGACTATGGCTACACCTTC
>TRBD1|NA|TRBV5-1|TRBJ2-7
CASSLEQGSYEQYF
TGCGCCAGCAGCTTGGAACAGGGGTCGTACGAGCAGTACTTC
>NA|NA|TRBV7-2|TRBJ2-4
CASSTSQGRSIQYF
TGTGCCAGCAGCACCTCCCAGGGTCGAAGCATTCAGTACTTC
>TRBD1|few|TRBV5-1|TRBJ1-1
CASSLDQGDTEAFF
TGCGCCAGCAGCTTGGATCAGGGGGACACTGAAGCTTTCTTT
>NA|NA|TRBV3-1/TRBV3-2|TRBJ2-1
CASSRRPLYNEQFF
TGTGCCAGCAGCCGGAGACCTCTCTACAATGAGCAGTTCTTC
>NA|NA|TRBV5-6|TRBJ1-2
CASSLRTIYTF
TGTGCCAGCAGCCTCAGGACAATCTACACCTTC
>NA|NA|TRBV29-1|TRBJ1-4
CSVTTSGDEKLFF
TGCAGCGTTACCACAAGCGGGGATGAAAAACTGTTTTTT
>NA|NA|TRBV25-1|TRBJ1-1
CASSGYATGENTEAFF
TGTGCCAGCAGTGGCTACGCGACAGGTGAGAACACTGAAGCTTTCTTT
>TRBD1|NA|TRBV9|TRBJ1-2
CASSVDGTVNGYTF
TGTGCCAGCAGCGTAGATGGGACAGTGAACGGCTACACCTTC
>NA|NA|TRBV7-2|TRBJ1-5
CASSLAAGSQPQHF
TGTGCCAGCAGCTTAGCGGCGGGGAGCCAGCCCCAGCATTTT
>NA|NA|TRBV2|TRBJ2-2
CASSGVGLANTGELFF
TGTGCCAGCAGCGGGGTAGGGCTCGCGAACACCGGGGAGCTGTTTTTT
>NA|NA|TRBV25-1|TRBJ2-5
CASSEFGRETQYF
TGTGCCAGCAGTGAATTCGGTCGGGAGACCCAGTACTTC
>TRBD1|NA|TRBV5-4|TRBJ1-2
CASSPGQGEQYGYTF
TGTGCCAGCAGCCCGGGACAGGGGGAGCAATATGGCTACACCTTC
>NA|NA|TRBV6-5|TRBJ1-4
CASSYGAGGKLFF
TGTGCCAGCAGTTATGGGGCCGGGGGAAAACTGTTTTTT
>NA|NA|TRBV20-1|TRBJ2-5
CSASRASAWQETQYF
TGCAGTGCTAGTCGGGCTAGCGCTTGGCAAGAGACCCAGTACTTC
>NA|NA|TRBV7-2|TRBJ2-1
CASSIRRDNEQFF
TGTGCCAGCAGTATCAGGCGGGACAATGAGCAGTTCTTC
>NA|NA|TRBV15|TRBJ1-5
CATSRDQAPQGEPQHF
TGTGCCACCAGCAGAGATCAGGCCCCCCAGGGCGAGCCCCAGCATTTT
>TRBD1|NA|TRBV24-1|TRBJ1-1
CATSDSGTGLLKAFF
TGTGCCACCAGTGATTCCGGGACAGGGCTTTTAAAAGCTTTCTTT
>TRBD1|few|TRBV29-1|TRBJ1-1
CSVRTGRYTEAFF
TGCAGCGTCCGGACAGGGCGATACACTGAAGCTTTCTTT
>TRBD1|NA|TRBV5-1|TRBJ1-2
CASSSGTGTGDGYTF
TGCGCCAGCAGCTCCGGCACCGGGACAGGTGACGGCTACACCTTC
>NA|NA|TRBV19|TRBJ1-5
CASRSLRQGNQPQHF
TGTGCCAGTAGGAGTCTTCGGCAGGGCAATCAGCCCCAGCATTTT
>NA|NA|TRBV2|TRBJ1-2
CASRRGGDGYTF
TGTGCCAGCCGACGTGGGGGGGATGGCTACACCTTC
>TRBD2|NA|TRBV28|TRBJ2-1
CASSPRLAGGTDEQFF
TGTGCCAGCAGTCCCCGACTAGCGGGAGGGACGGATGAGCAGTTCTTC
>NA|NA|TRBV5-4|TRBJ2-2
CASSLGIYTGELFF
TGTGCCAGCAGCCTAGGAATATACACCGGGGAGCTGTTTTTT
>NA|NA|TRBV19|TRBJ2-1
CASRTHRTGSGNEQFF
TGTGCCAGTAGGACCCACCGAACAGGGTCAGGCAATGAGCAGTTCTTC